One and the same sample provided the 8 T cell receptor beta chains below, sequenced in a study of T cells after yellow fever vaccination. A single record per CDR3 protein comes from TCRdb applying MiXCR to the 5' RACE reads. The sample has under 300,000 distinct CDR3 sequences, less than 8.5% seen once. The sample consisted of CD4+ T cells sorted from PBMCs, taken 15 days after the yellow fever booster vaccination. These receptors originate from a man younger than 45 who received the YFV17D yellow fever vaccine.

This sequence joins TRBV4-3 and TRBJ2-7, with D possibly matching TRBD2 (5 bases). The CDR3 has 14 amino acids. With 0 bases removed from V and 1 base from J, the gap between germline ends came to 7 bases. The germline CDR1 and CDR2 sequences are LGHNA and YSLEER. The DNA for the CDR3 is TGCGCCAGCAGCCAAGATTGGACTTCCTACGAGCAGTACTTC. Translation: CASSQDWTSYEQYF.

This clonotype was observed many times. The chain carries TRBV5-1 and TRBJ2-3; 7 nucleotides agree with TRBD2. The CDR3 sequence is 16 residues long. Germline V gene sequence: CDR1 SGHRS, CDR2 YFSETQ. Trimming at V came to 2 bases and at J to 8 bases, leaving 14 bases not matched to a gene. CDR3 bases: TGCGCCAGCAGCTTCGGTGCGGGAGCCGACTGGGGTACGCAGTATTTT. Protein: CASSFGAGADWGTQYF.

This chain uses TRBV5-1 with TRBJ2-5; TRBD2 might be the D (5 bases). Trimming pared 1 base from V and 4 bases from J, leaving 20 bases between. The CDR3 is 17 amino acids. The germline gives CDR1 SGHRS, CDR2 YFSETQ. The CDR3 DNA follows: TGCGCCAGCAGCTTGCTTTTAACGCCAGCGGCGGGAGAGACCCAGTACTTC. Amino acids: CASSLLLTPAAGETQYF.

This clonotype was observed a handful of times. CDR3 DNA: TGTGCCTCAGGAGGGGTCGATCAGCCCCAGCATTTT. Encoded protein: CASGGVDQPQHF. The rearrangement uses TRBV28 and TRBJ1-5, with D possibly matching TRBD1 (5 bases). The V end was cut by 11 bases, the J end by 5 bases, with 13 bases between. This CDR3 comprises 12 residues. Germline lookup yields CDR1 MDHEN and CDR2 SYDVKM.

This clonotype was seen a few times. This chain uses TRBV4-3 with TRBJ2-5, with no clear D. Germline loops: CDR1 LGHNA, CDR2 YSLEER. The CDR3 length is 13 residues. V dropped 5 bases and J dropped 2 bases, with 9 bases sitting between them. As DNA, the CDR3 is TGCGCCAGCAGCGTTGTAGCTCAAGAGACCCAGTACTTC. Amino acids: CASSVVAQETQYF.

This clonotype has at least ten counts. The rearrangement links TRBV15 to TRBJ2-2; the D is unclear. The V end lost 1 base, the J end lost 5 bases, and 11 bases lay between the germline ends. CDR1 and CDR2 (germline): LNHNV, YYDKDF (reference sequence). The CDR3 is 15 residues long. CDR3 in amino acids: CATSRGDLGTGELFF. The CDR3 coding sequence is TGTGCCACCAGCAGAGGGGATTTAGGAACCGGGGAGCTGTTTTTT.

At least ten counts were recorded for this clonotype. V is TRBV11-2 and J is TRBJ2-3, with TRBD1 as a possible D gene (6 bases). V lost 6 bases and J lost 1, with 14 bases in between. The CDR3 extends over 15 amino acids. Germline V gene sequence: CDR1 SGHAT, CDR2 FQNNGV. The CDR3 DNA follows: TGTGCCAGCAGGTGGCCGGGACACCGCACAGATACGCAGTATTTT. Translated: CASRWPGHRTDTQYF.

In this sample, this clonotype turned up a few times. The gene calls are TRBV18 and TRBJ2-3; 7 bases align to TRBD2. Germline V lookup: CDR1 KGHSH, CDR2 LQKENI. This CDR3 is 17 amino acids long. The ends lost 1 base at V and 0 bases at J; junction bases unmatched: 7. The CDR3 sequence: CASSPRGLAESTDTQYF. The CDR3 bases are TGTGCCAGCTCACCACGAGGGCTAGCGGAGAGCACAGATACGCAGTATTTT.